This TCR beta chain emerged from a study of post-analysis software for immune sequencing data. General study points: Five TRBV segments, including TRBV5-6, TRBV5-1 and TRBV20-1, were more frequent in patients than controls. In multiple sclerosis, normalized Chao1 diversity was significantly below that of controls. Co-batched samples clustered tightly together by F measure.

This clonotype was seen only a few times. Its antigen is undetermined. Presence of unique molecular identifiers characterized the TCR beta cDNA libraries. With roughly 0.9 to 11 million T cells as the source, a few hundred thousand cDNA molecules resulted. TCRdb reanalysed the PCR reads using MiXCR and keeps one entry per CDR3 protein. The sample shows about 540,000 distinct CDR3 sequences, 30% to 40% of them seen only once. Germline trimming cut 1 base from V and 3 bases from J; bases unmatched to any gene: 8. Looked up from germline, CDR1 is MDHEN and CDR2 is SYDVKM. The length of the CDR3 is 17 residues.

The chain is built from TRBV28 and TRBJ1-2; 10 bases match TRBD1. Sequencing used blood. The TCR originated in a girl under 18 with multiple sclerosis. The CDR3, as DNA: TGTGCCAGCAGTTTATCGCGGGACAGGGGCCCGGACTATGGCTACACCTTC. Translated: CASSLSRDRGPDYGYTF.